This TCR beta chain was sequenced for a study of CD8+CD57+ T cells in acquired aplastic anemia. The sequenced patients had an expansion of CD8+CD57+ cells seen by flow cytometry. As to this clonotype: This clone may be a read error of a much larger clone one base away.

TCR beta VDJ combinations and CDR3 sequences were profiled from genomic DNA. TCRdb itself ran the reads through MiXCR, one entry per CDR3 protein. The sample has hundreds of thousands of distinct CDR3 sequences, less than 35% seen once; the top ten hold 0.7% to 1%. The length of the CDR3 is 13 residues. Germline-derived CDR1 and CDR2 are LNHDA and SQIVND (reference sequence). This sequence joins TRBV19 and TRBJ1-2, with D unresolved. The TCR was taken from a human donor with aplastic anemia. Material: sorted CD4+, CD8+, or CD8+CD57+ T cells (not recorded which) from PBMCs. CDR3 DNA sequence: TGTGCCAGTACCCTCGGGGATTACTATGGCTACATCTTC. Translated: CASTLGDYYGYIF. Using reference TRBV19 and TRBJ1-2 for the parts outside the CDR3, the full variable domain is DGGITQSPKYLFRKEGQNVTLSCEQNLNHDAMYWYRQDPGQGLRLIYYSQIVNDFQKGDIAEGYSVSREKKESFPLTVTSAQKNPTAFYLCASTLGDYYGYIFGSGTRLTVV.